This T cell receptor (beta chain) is drawn from a study of cytomegalovirus exposure and HLA in healthy donors. On the study more broadly: For the 300 to 400 genotyped donors, roughly 80% fell within the Caucasian-associated ancestry cluster. The study, taken as a whole, reports: By a later analysis, the bulk of CMV-associated TCR beta chains appeared HLA-restricted. Generally TCR sequences proved uncommon, though certain public TCRs appeared in numerous donors.

For this clone: What it recognizes is unknown.

Primers: 60 Vbeta forward and 13 Jbeta reverse. The repertoire was sequenced with immunoSEQ multiplex PCR; TCRdb's copy has only in-frame clones and lacks some. The data hold 150,000 to 200,000 clones, with 75% to 85% observed a single time. Per germline, CDR1 SGHDT and CDR2 YYEEEE. Trimming took 3 bases from V and 7 from J; bases not matched to a gene: 13. CDR3 size: 15 residues. The V gene is TRBV5-6, the J gene TRBJ2-7; 7 nucleotides agree with TRBD1. The clonotype was recovered from a woman aged 18-35 years in good health and CMV-seropositive. Sequenced: PBMCs. The DNA of the CDR3 is TGTGCCAGCAGCTCGGCCGGGACAGAGCGATTGGAGCAGTACTTC. The encoded protein is CASSSAGTERLEQYF. Full variable domain (remainder filled in from reference TRBV5-6 and TRBJ2-7): DAGVTQSPTHLIKTRGQQVTLRCSPKSGHDTVSWYQQALGQGPQFIFQYYEEEERQRGNFPDRFSGHQFPNYSSELNVNALLLGDSALYLCASSSAGTERLEQYFGPGTRLTVT.